These 31 T cell receptor beta chains originate from one sample sequenced in a study of blood T cell repertoires in COVID-19. Clones were sequenced by immunoSEQ multiplex PCR, and TCRdb holds only the in-frame ones, with some missing. The sample holds roughly 180,000 clones, about 84% seen once. The sequenced sample consisted of PBMCs or T cells enriched from blood (not recorded which). The receptors come from a woman aged 35 to 49 with acute COVID-19.

This chain uses TRBV7-2 with TRBJ2-1; 9 bases agree with TRBD2. The CDR3 runs 16 residues. Germline V CDR1 and CDR2: SGHTA, FQGNSA. Germline trimming cut 0 bases from V and 9 bases from J; bases unmatched to any gene: 9. The CDR3 region is CASSLARMLAGSEQFF. The DNA for the CDR3 is TGTGCCAGCAGCTTAGCGAGGATGCTAGCGGGATCTGAGCAGTTCTTC.

This sequence joins TRBV6-6 and TRBJ2-7, with 13 positions matching TRBD2. This CDR3 is built from 16 residues. V shed 5 bases and J 4 bases; nucleotides not matched to a gene: 8. Germline CDR1 reads MNHNY; CDR2 reads SVGAGI (reference sequence). This CDR3 is CASSPGLAGASYEQYF. The CDR3 nucleotides are TGTGCCAGCAGTCCCGGACTAGCGGGAGCCTCGTACGAGCAGTACTTC.

This clone has ten or more counts. This rearrangement joins TRBV7-9 to TRBJ2-4, with a weak D call TRBD2 (6 bases). CDR1 is SEHNR, CDR2 FQNEAQ, per germline (reference sequence). V was clipped by 1 base and J by 0 bases, with 10 bases between them. The CDR3 is 16 residues long. The CDR3 reads CASSLGAGLAKNIQYF. The CDR3 DNA reads as TGTGCCAGCAGCTTAGGGGCGGGATTAGCCAAAAACATTCAGTACTTC.

This chain connects TRBV27 to TRBJ1-2; D call uncertain. The CDR3 covers 14 residues. Germline values: CDR1 MNHEY, CDR2 SMNVEV (reference sequence). V was clipped by 7 bases and J by 8 bases, with 20 bases between them. The CDR3 spells CASTDRPNSGGYTF. In DNA, the CDR3 is TGTGCCAGCACCGACCGACCTAATAGCGGCGGCTACACCTTC.

The chain links TRBV2 to TRBJ1-2, with D hard to call. From germline, CDR1 is SNHLY and CDR2 FYNNEI. The V and J ends lost 3 bases and 7 bases respectively, with 12 bases between them. The CDR3 is 13 residues long. CDR3 DNA sequence: TGTGCCAGCAGTGATCCCCGGGAGCCTGGCTACACCTTC. Its translation is CASSDPREPGYTF.

The chain uses TRBV30 and TRBJ2-1; perhaps TRBD2 as D (5 bases). The CDR3 sequence is 13 residues long. Germline V lookup: CDR1 GTSNPN, CDR2 SVGIG (reference sequence). Trimming took off 2 bases at V and 7 bases at J, with 12 bases between the two ends. In nucleotides, the CDR3 is TGTGCCTGGAGTTCTCGGGGTTCTAATGAGCAGTTCTTC. It codes for CAWSSRGSNEQFF.

The rearrangement joins TRBV2 to TRBJ1-2; 8 bases are shared with TRBD1. Germline V gene sequence: CDR1 SNHLY, CDR2 FYNNEI. There are 13 residues in the CDR3. The J segment lost 8 bases and the V segment lost 8 bases, leaving 10 bases of the junction unmatched. The CDR3 sequence: CASGGQVFLGYTF. CDR3 coding DNA: TGTGCCAGCGGGGGACAGGTCTTCTTAGGCTACACCTTC.

The chain is built from TRBV21-1 and TRBJ1-5. TRBV21-1 is noted as a pseudogene. This CDR3 is built from 17 residues. The CDR3: CASSPRRRGRGNQPQHF. CDR3 in DNA: TGTGCCAGCAGCCCAAGGAGGCGAGGACGGGGCAATCAGCCCCAGCATTTT.

V and J are TRBV19 and TRBJ2-1, with TRBD2 as a possible D gene (5 bases). The CDR3 contains 15 residues. Germline values: CDR1 LNHDA, CDR2 SQIVND (reference sequence). The V end lost 8 bases, the J end lost 9 bases, and 23 bases lay between the germline ends. DNA of the CDR3: TGTGCCAGTTCCGCTCCAGGTAAAAGTGCGGGTGAGCAGTTCTTC. Its translation: CASSAPGKSAGEQFF. The full variable domain, in which reference TRBV19 and TRBJ2-1 provide the parts outside the CDR3, is DGGITQSPKYLFRKEGQNVTLSCEQNLNHDAMYWYRQDPGQGLRLIYYSQIVNDFQKGDIAEGYSVSREKKESFPLTVTSAQKNPTAFYLCASSAPGKSAGEQFFGPGTRLTVL.

The chain has TRBV24-1 and TRBJ1-5; 8 bases line up with TRBD1. This CDR3 comprises 14 residues. The trim removed 2 bases at V and 11 bases at J, leaving 7 bases unmatched. CDR1 and CDR2 from the germline V gene are KGHDR and SFDVKD. CDR3 protein: CATSDSKGQGAQHF. Here the CDR3 DNA reads TGTGCCACCAGTGATTCAAAAGGACAGGGCGCCCAGCATTTT.

This chain connects TRBV27 to TRBJ1-6; 9 bases line up with TRBD1. This CDR3 region has 16 residues. Germline-derived CDR1 and CDR2 are MNHEY and SMNVEV (reference sequence). The J segment lost 0 bases and the V segment lost 6 bases, leaving 3 bases of the junction unmatched. In nucleotides, the CDR3 is TGTGCCAGCAGAGGACAGGGGAGCTCCTATAATTCACCCCTCCACTTT. Residues: CASRGQGSSYNSPLHF.

This chain connects TRBV5-1 to TRBJ1-1; D is uncertain. The germline CDR1 and CDR2 sequences are SGHRS and YFSETQ. V was cut by 4 bases and J by 3 bases, with 10 bases left in between. The CDR3 length is 13 residues. The CDR3 DNA reads as TGCGCCAGCAGCCACCCCACGGACACTGAAGCTTTCTTT. Translation: CASSHPTDTEAFF.

The chain employs TRBV5-6 and TRBJ1-5, with 7 bases matching TRBD1. V shed 4 bases and J 7 bases; nucleotides not matched to a gene: 8. CDR3 size: 14 residues. Germline loops: CDR1 SGHDT, CDR2 YYEEEE. CDR3 in amino acids: CASSRTGVRQPQHF. CDR3 nucleotide sequence: TGTGCCAGCAGCCGAACAGGGGTTAGACAGCCCCAGCATTTT.

The chain joins TRBV27 to TRBJ2-3, with 7 nucleotides matching TRBD2. Germline CDR1 reads MNHEY; CDR2 reads SMNVEV (reference sequence). CDR3 length equals 17 residues. V lost 3 bases and J lost 6; bases outside the gene matches: 15. This chain's CDR3 is CASSFPTAGAIDDTQYF. The CDR3 DNA reads TGTGCCAGCAGTTTTCCCACGGCGGGAGCGATAGATGATACGCAGTATTTT.

The chain uses TRBV3-1 (or the pseudogene TRBV3-2) and TRBJ1-1; a weak D match, TRBD1 (5 bases). The CDR3 is 13 amino acids. The V and J ends lost 1 base and 8 bases respectively, with 11 bases between them. Germline V CDR1 and CDR2: LGHDT, YNNKEL (reference sequence). The CDR3 region has the DNA TGTGCCAGCAGCCAAGCTATACAGGACGAAGCTTTCTTT. Protein product: CASSQAIQDEAFF.

This clone was found a few times. The genes are TRBV5-6 and TRBJ1-3; D uncertain. Between the trimmed V and J ends, which lost 4 bases and 0 bases, there was a span of 8 bases. Germline CDR1 and CDR2: SGHDT and YYEEEE. The CDR3 length is 14 residues. The CDR3 here is CASSRLSSGNTIYF. DNA of the CDR3: TGTGCCAGCAGCCGCCTTAGCTCTGGAAACACCATATATTTT.

The rearrangement joins TRBV7-2 to TRBJ2-3; 8 bases are shared with TRBD2. Germline V lookup: CDR1 SGHTA, CDR2 FQGNSA. There are 16 residues in the CDR3. V dropped 5 bases and J dropped 2; count of bases not matched to a gene: 9. In DNA form, the CDR3 reads TGTGCCAGCAGCCCGACGAGCGGGAGACCCACAGATACGCAGTATTTT. Amino acids: CASSPTSGRPTDTQYF.

This chain connects TRBV27 to TRBJ1-2; D ambiguous. Trimming stripped 8 bases from V and 4 bases from J, with 14 bases between. The CDR3 has 13 amino acids. Germline V lookup: CDR1 MNHEY, CDR2 SMNVEV (reference sequence). In DNA, the CDR3 is TGTGCCAGCCGCCCCTCACTACTCTATGGCTACACCTTC. Translation gives CASRPSLLYGYTF.

The rearrangement joins TRBV14 to TRBJ2-4; TRBD2 agrees at 7 bases. This CDR3 region has 14 residues. Per germline, CDR1 SGHDN and CDR2 FVKESK. The ends lost 4 bases at V and 9 bases at J; junction bases unmatched: 9. The CDR3 sequence is CASSRIGRETIQYF. In DNA form, the CDR3 reads TGTGCCAGCAGCCGTATTGGGAGGGAGACCATTCAGTACTTC.

The rearrangement links TRBV11-3 to TRBJ1-3, with D possibly TRBD1 on 6 matching bases. CDR1 is SGHNT, CDR2 YENEEA, per germline. The CDR3 is 15 amino acids. V lost 0 bases to trimming and J lost 0 bases, with 6 bases between them. CDR3 sequence reads: CASSLEGASGNTIYF. CDR3 DNA: TGTGCCAGCAGCTTAGAGGGGGCCTCTGGAAACACCATATATTTT.

This chain links TRBV10-3 with TRBJ2-3; D is unresolved. Germline V CDR1 and CDR2: ENHRY, SYGVKD. The CDR3 consists of 16 residues. Trimming removed 0 bases from V and 8 bases from J, with 18 bases in between. CDR3 amino acids: CAISESAGLSSSTQYF. DNA for the CDR3: TGTGCCATCAGTGAGTCGGCAGGCCTAAGTTCAAGTACGCAGTATTTT.

The chain joins TRBV7-9 to TRBJ2-4; perhaps TRBD2 as D (5 bases). Per the germline V gene, CDR1 is SEHNR and CDR2 is FQNEAQ (reference sequence). There are 14 residues in the CDR3. Trimming took 6 bases from V and 5 from J, leaving 14 bases between them. Written as DNA, the CDR3 is TGTGCCAGCAGTTTTAATGGGCGGGAAAACATTCAGTACTTC. Its translation: CASSFNGRENIQYF.

This sequence joins TRBV27 and TRBJ1-5; perhaps TRBD1 as D (6 bases). There are 14 residues in the CDR3. In germline, CDR1 is MNHEY, CDR2 SMNVEV (reference sequence). Trimming took 6 bases from V and 4 from J, leaving 13 bases between them. CDR3: CASSPDRFNQPQHF. In DNA form, the CDR3 reads TGTGCCAGCAGCCCGGACAGATTTAATCAGCCCCAGCATTTT.

The rearrangement uses TRBV19 and TRBJ1-2; possibly TRBD1 for D (6 bases). V was trimmed by 7 bases and J by 6 bases, leaving 18 bases between them. Germline values: CDR1 LNHDA, CDR2 SQIVND (reference sequence). The CDR3 is made up of 14 amino acids. The CDR3 reads CASTIRGGADGYTF. In DNA, the CDR3 is TGTGCCAGTACCATCAGAGGGGGGGCGGATGGCTACACCTTC.

The rearrangement links TRBV5-4 to TRBJ2-2, with a tentative D call TRBD2 (5 bases). In germline, CDR1 is SGHNT, CDR2 YYREEE (reference sequence). Trimming removed 4 bases from V and 5 bases from J, with 18 bases in between. This CDR3 spans 16 amino acids. CDR3 DNA: TGTGCCAGCAGCGCCGACCCTAGCCGGGGTACCGGGGAGCTGTTTTTT. The encoded protein is CASSADPSRGTGELFF.

The gene calls are TRBV9 and TRBJ2-7; D gene unclear. V was cut by 0 bases and J by 1 base, with 5 bases left in between. From germline, CDR1 is SGDLS and CDR2 YYNGEE. The CDR3 spans 13 residues. The CDR3 sequence is CASSVDGSYEQYF. The CDR3 nucleotides are TGTGCCAGCAGCGTAGACGGGTCCTACGAGCAGTACTTC.

The chain combines TRBV5-1 with TRBJ1-1, with D hard to call. The CDR3 loop spans 15 amino acids. V lost 0 bases and J 1 base, leaving 10 bases between the germline ends. The germline V gene has CDR1 SGHRS and CDR2 YFSETQ. The CDR3 nucleotides are TGCGCCAGCAGCTTGGCCTTGCTGGCGAACACTGAAGCTTTCTTT. Translating it yields CASSLALLANTEAFF.

The rearrangement links TRBV5-1 to TRBJ2-7; D may be TRBD1 (6 bases). V was cut by 3 bases and J by 0 bases, with 13 bases left in between. Germline V gives CDR1 SGHRS, CDR2 YFSETQ. This CDR3 is built from 15 residues. CDR3 nucleotides: TGCGCCAGCAGCTCGCAGGGGCGCAGCTCCTACGAGCAGTACTTC. Protein: CASSSQGRSSYEQYF.

The genes are TRBV19 and TRBJ1-2, with TRBD1 matching over 8 bases. The CDR3 spans 14 residues. V trimming: 4 bases; J trimming: 8 bases; junction bases outside the gene matches: 9. Germline CDR1 LNHDA, CDR2 SQIVND (reference sequence). The CDR3 region has the DNA TGTGCCAGTAGTAACAGGACAGGGTCGTTGGGCTACACCTTC. Translating it yields CASSNRTGSLGYTF.

This chain joins TRBV12-3 or TRBV12-4 and TRBJ1-2; TRBD1 is a possible D gene (6 bases). Trimming left V 3 bases short and J 8 bases short, with 13 bases between. The CDR3 totals 13 residues. The CDR3 coding sequence is TGTGCCAGCAGTTTTGCAGGGGTGGGCGGCTACACCTTC. The encoded protein is CASSFAGVGGYTF.

This clone was found a few times. The chain has TRBV4-2 and TRBJ2-3, with D maybe TRBD1 (6 bases). Germline CDR1 reads LGHNA; CDR2 reads YNFKEQ. V was trimmed by 0 bases and J by 5 bases, leaving 18 bases between them. The CDR3 is 17 residues long. CDR3 bases: TGTGCCAGCAGCCAAGATTTGTGGGACCGAGGGGGAGATACGCAGTATTTT. Protein sequence: CASSQDLWDRGGDTQYF.